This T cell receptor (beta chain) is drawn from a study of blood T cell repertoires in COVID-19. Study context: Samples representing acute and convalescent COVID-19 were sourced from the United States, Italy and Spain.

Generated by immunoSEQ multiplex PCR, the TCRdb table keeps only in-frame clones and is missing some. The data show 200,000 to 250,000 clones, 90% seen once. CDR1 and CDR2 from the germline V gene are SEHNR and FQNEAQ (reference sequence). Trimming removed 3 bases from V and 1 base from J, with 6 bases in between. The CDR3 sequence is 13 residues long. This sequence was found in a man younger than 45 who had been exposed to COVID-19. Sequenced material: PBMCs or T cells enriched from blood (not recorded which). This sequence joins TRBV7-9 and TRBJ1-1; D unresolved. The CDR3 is CASSLYGNTEAFF. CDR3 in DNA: TGTGCCAGCAGCTTGTACGGGAACACTGAAGCTTTCTTT.